The 21 T cell receptor beta chains reported below all come from one sample, sequenced in a study of early T cells in non-severe SARS-CoV-2 infection. Each CDR3 protein gets one entry after TCRdb re-called the 5' RACE reads with MiXCR. The sample includes about 83,000 distinct CDR3 sequences, 12% to 15% of them seen just once. The sample comprised whole blood. The receptor set was obtained from an adult who was a healthcare worker with PCR-confirmed SARS-CoV-2 infection or an uninfected control (not recorded which).

This clonotype was picked up a small number of times. The genes are TRBV20-1 and TRBJ2-7; 10 positions agree with TRBD1. CDR1 is DFQATT, CDR2 SNEGSKA, per germline (reference sequence). V lost 0 bases, J lost 6 bases, and 5 bases stayed unmatched. The CDR3 extends over 14 amino acids. The CDR3, as DNA: TGCAGTGCTAGAGATCGGGACAGGGGAGGCGAGCAGTACTTC. This sequence encodes CSARDRDRGGEQYF.

The genes are TRBV27 and TRBJ2-7, with TRBD2 identical over 7 bases. The V gene's germline CDR1 is MNHEY and CDR2 SMNVEV (reference sequence). The CDR3 spans 16 residues. V dropped 0 bases and J dropped 2; count of bases not matched to a gene: 7. CDR3 in amino acids: CASSLSRGLLPYEQYF. DNA of the CDR3: TGTGCCAGCAGTTTATCGAGGGGACTACTACCCTACGAGCAGTACTTC.

A word on this clonotype: A much larger clone is a single base away; this may be a read error. As the CDR3 is not closed by the conserved phenylalanine or tryptophan, this likely results from a read error. Written as DNA, the CDR3 is TGTGCCAGCAGCTTAGAAGGTCGCGGCCAAGAGACCCAGTACTAC. Its translation: CASSLEGRGQETQYY. J is TRBJ2-5 and V is TRBV7-9, with D unresolved. The CDR3 loop spans 15 amino acids. V was clipped by 1 base and J by 1 base, with 10 bases between them. Germline V CDR1 and CDR2: SEHNR, FQNEAQ (reference sequence).

This clonotype has just a few counts. The V and J genes are TRBV5-5 and TRBJ1-2; 10 bases align to TRBD1. The CDR3 is 15 amino acids. CDR1 and CDR2 (germline): SGHKS, YYEKEE (reference sequence). Trimming took 5 bases from V and 4 from J; bases not matched to a gene: 8. CDR3 sequence: CASSTGQGGFYGYTF. CDR3 DNA: TGTGCCAGCAGTACCGGACAGGGGGGTTTCTATGGCTACACCTTC.

This clonotype came up many times. The chain employs TRBV6-2 or TRBV6-3 and TRBJ2-1, with 9 nucleotides matching TRBD2. V was clipped by 6 bases and J by 8 bases; unmatched bases: 11. The CDR3 length is 15 residues. Germline V gives CDR1 MNHEY, CDR2 SVGEGT. CDR3 coding DNA: TGTGCCAGCAGATTTAGCGGGGGATCCTTGGATGAGCAGTTCTTC. Encoded protein: CASRFSGGSLDEQFF.

This clonotype is a singleton in its sample. The chain carries TRBV20-1 and TRBJ1-2; a weak D match, TRBD1 (5 bases). Trimming took off 6 bases at V and 9 bases at J, with 11 bases between the two ends. This CDR3 comprises 10 residues. Germline V lookup: CDR1 DFQATT, CDR2 SNEGSKA (reference sequence). The CDR3 coding sequence is TGCAGTGCGCGTAGGGGCCGCTACACCTTC. It yields the protein CSARRGRYTF.

In this sample, this clonotype turned up many times. The J gene is TRBJ2-5, the V gene TRBV12-3 or TRBV12-4; D not certain. The CDR3 spans 12 residues. Trimming cost V 5 bases and J 5 bases, with 9 bases left between them. CDR3 protein: CASSTRSETQYF. The CDR3 coding sequence is TGTGCCAGCAGTACGCGGTCGGAGACCCAGTACTTC.

This chain uses TRBV4-2 with TRBJ2-7, with D perhaps matching TRBD2 (6 bases). The CDR3 is 16 amino acids. Germline assignment: CDR1 LGHNA and CDR2 YNFKEQ. V dropped 5 bases and J dropped 3 bases, with 20 bases sitting between them. CDR3 region: CASSSSPGGADYEQYF. In DNA form, the CDR3 reads TGTGCCAGCAGCTCCAGTCCAGGCGGGGCGGACTACGAGCAGTACTTC.

This clonotype was counted only a few times. The chain joins TRBV20-1 to TRBJ2-7; 9 bases fit TRBD2. The J segment lost 4 bases and the V segment lost 2 bases, leaving 6 bases of the junction unmatched. CDR1 and CDR2 from the germline V gene are DFQATT and SNEGSKA (reference sequence). The CDR3 length is 14 residues. CDR3 bases: TGCAGTGCTAGATCGGGGACTAGCTTGTACGAGCAGTACTTC. As protein: CSARSGTSLYEQYF.

This clonotype was found a few times. CDR3 nucleotide sequence: TGCGCCAGCAGCCAGGCTGCGGGACAGGGTTTCCCTGAAGCTTTCTTT. Protein sequence: CASSQAAGQGFPEAFF. V usage is TRBV5-1 and J usage is TRBJ1-1; 9 nucleotides line up with TRBD1. CDR1 SGHRS and CDR2 YFSETQ come from the germline V gene. Trimming at V came to 4 bases and at J to 6 bases, leaving 13 bases not matched to a gene. The CDR3 has 16 amino acids.

This clonotype was counted ten times or more. This sequence joins TRBV6-2 or TRBV6-3 and TRBJ2-7; 7 nucleotides agree with TRBD1. The CDR3 sequence is 15 residues long. Per germline, CDR1 MNHEY and CDR2 SVGEGT. Losses at the gene ends were 5 bases for V and 3 bases for J; bases not matched to a gene: 10. CDR3 nucleotides: TGTGCCAGCAGTGCCACGACAGGGTACGGCTACGAGCAGTACTTC. Its protein is CASSATTGYGYEQYF.

This clonotype was seen at least ten times. The V gene is TRBV6-2 or TRBV6-3, the J gene TRBJ1-1; D might be TRBD1 (5 bases). The germline gives CDR1 MNHEY, CDR2 SVGEGT. This CDR3 comprises 14 residues. V lost 6 bases and J lost 0, with 11 bases in between. The CDR3 sequence: CASSQGLLNTEAFF. The DNA of the CDR3 is TGTGCCAGCAGCCAGGGACTGCTGAACACTGAAGCTTTCTTT.

The J gene is TRBJ2-1, the V gene TRBV19; TRBD1 matches 8 bases. Germline values: CDR1 LNHDA, CDR2 SQIVND (reference sequence). V lost 6 bases and J lost 3; bases outside the gene matches: 7. This CDR3 spans 15 amino acids. The CDR3 DNA reads TGTGCCAGTAGCCTCCGGGACAGGCTCTACAATGAGCAGTTCTTC. Amino acids: CASSLRDRLYNEQFF.

The V call is TRBV7-8, the J call TRBJ1-3, with D unclear. V dropped 1 base and J dropped 0 bases, with 10 bases sitting between them. Germline V lookup: CDR1 SGHVS, CDR2 FQNEAQ. The CDR3 contains 16 residues. CDR3 sequence reads: CASSLVGEVSGNTIYF. The CDR3 DNA reads as TGTGCCAGCAGCTTAGTCGGGGAAGTCTCTGGAAACACCATATATTTT.

This clonotype was seen more than once but under ten times. The rearrangement links TRBV5-1 to TRBJ1-1; no firm D call. CDR3 length equals 14 residues. The germline V gene encodes CDR1 SGHRS and CDR2 YFSETQ. The V end was cut by 4 bases, the J end by 1 base, with 11 bases between. CDR3 in DNA: TGCGCCAGCAGCCCCCTGAGCGCGAACACTGAAGCTTTCTTT. Its translation: CASSPLSANTEAFF. The whole variable domain, filled in from reference TRBV5-1 and TRBJ1-1, reads KAGVTQTPRYLIKTRGQQVTLSCSPISGHRSVSWYQQTPGQGLQFLFEYFSETQRNKGNFPGRFSGRQFSNSRSEMNVSTLELGDSALYLCASSPLSANTEAFFGQGTRLTVV.

This chain uses TRBV30 with TRBJ2-6, with D possibly matching TRBD1 (5 bases). Germline CDR1 is GTSNPN and CDR2 is SVGIG (reference sequence). Trimming stripped 0 bases from V and 0 bases from J, with 15 bases between. The CDR3 consists of 18 residues. The CDR3, as DNA: TGTGCCTGGAGTGTTTGGCAGGGCGGTGGCTCTGGGGCCAACGTCCTGACTTTC. Its protein is CAWSVWQGGGSGANVLTF.

This clonotype was detected once. V gene TRBV10-3 combines with J gene TRBJ1-3, with D possibly being TRBD1 (5 bases). The CDR3 is 16 amino acids. Trimming pared 2 bases from V and 4 bases from J, leaving 15 bases between. Germline CDR1 is ENHRY and CDR2 is SYGVKD. This CDR3 is CAISEPFQGRGNTIYF. The CDR3 DNA is TGTGCCATCAGTGAGCCTTTTCAGGGAAGAGGAAACACCATATATTTT.

This clonotype was seen a handful of times. The V and J genes are TRBV25-1 and TRBJ1-5; D is uncertain. V lost 1 base, J lost 0 bases, and 4 bases lay in between. CDR3 length equals 14 residues. Germline values: CDR1 MGHDK, CDR2 SYGVNS. CDR3 DNA: TGTGCCAGCAGTGAATTCGATAGCAATCAGCCCCAGCATTTT. It encodes CASSEFDSNQPQHF.

The genes are TRBV5-6 and TRBJ2-5; D may correspond to TRBD1 or TRBD2 (5 bases each). The germline V gene encodes CDR1 SGHDT and CDR2 YYEEEE. With 2 bases removed from V and 5 bases from J, the gap between germline ends came to 13 bases. This CDR3 contains 14 residues. This CDR3 is CASSFQGRRETQYF. Written as DNA, the CDR3 is TGTGCCAGCAGCTTCCAGGGAAGGAGGGAGACCCAGTACTTC.

The sample holds a few counts of this clonotype. The chain carries TRBV7-8 and TRBJ1-1; TRBD1 is a possible D gene (5 bases). The CDR3 extends over 14 amino acids. Germline V lookup: CDR1 SGHVS, CDR2 FQNEAQ. The V gene lost 3 bases and the J gene lost 4 bases, with 12 bases spanning the gap. CDR3 sequence: CASSLVGGTTEAFF. The CDR3 bases are TGTGCCAGCAGCTTGGTGGGGGGGACCACTGAAGCTTTCTTT.

This clonotype has ten or more counts. The V and J genes are TRBV18 and TRBJ1-1; D remains ambiguous. CDR1 is KGHSH and CDR2 is LQKENI in the germline V gene. There are 13 residues in the CDR3. V was cut by 4 bases and J by 0 bases, with 6 bases left in between. The CDR3 here is CASSLNMNTEAFF. CDR3 nucleotide sequence: TGTGCCAGCTCACTTAACATGAACACTGAAGCTTTCTTT.